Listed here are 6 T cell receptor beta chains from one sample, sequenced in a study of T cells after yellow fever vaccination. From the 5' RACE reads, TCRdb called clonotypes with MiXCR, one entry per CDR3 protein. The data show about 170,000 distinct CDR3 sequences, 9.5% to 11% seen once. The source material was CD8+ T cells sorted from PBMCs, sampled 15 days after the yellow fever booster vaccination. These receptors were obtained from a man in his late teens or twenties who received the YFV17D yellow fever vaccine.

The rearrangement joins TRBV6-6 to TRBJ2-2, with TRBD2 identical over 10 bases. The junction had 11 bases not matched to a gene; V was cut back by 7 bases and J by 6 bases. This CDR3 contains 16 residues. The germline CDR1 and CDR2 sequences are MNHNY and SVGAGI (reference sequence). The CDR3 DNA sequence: TGTGCCAGCACAAACCCTAGCGGGGGACACGCCGGGGAGCTGTTTTTT. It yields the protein CASTNPSGGHAGELFF.

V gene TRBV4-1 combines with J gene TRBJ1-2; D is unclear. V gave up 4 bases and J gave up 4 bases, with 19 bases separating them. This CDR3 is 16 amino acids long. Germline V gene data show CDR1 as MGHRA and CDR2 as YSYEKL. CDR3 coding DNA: TGCGCCAGCAGCCCCGCCCCATTGACCGAAACCTATGGCTACACCTTC. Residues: CASSPAPLTETYGYTF.

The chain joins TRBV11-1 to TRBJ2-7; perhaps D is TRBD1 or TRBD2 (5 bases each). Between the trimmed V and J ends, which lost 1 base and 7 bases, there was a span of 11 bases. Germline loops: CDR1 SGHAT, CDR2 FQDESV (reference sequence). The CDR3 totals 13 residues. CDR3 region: CASSLGGAGEQYV. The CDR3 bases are TGTGCCAGCAGCTTAGGGGGCGCGGGTGAGCAGTACGTC.

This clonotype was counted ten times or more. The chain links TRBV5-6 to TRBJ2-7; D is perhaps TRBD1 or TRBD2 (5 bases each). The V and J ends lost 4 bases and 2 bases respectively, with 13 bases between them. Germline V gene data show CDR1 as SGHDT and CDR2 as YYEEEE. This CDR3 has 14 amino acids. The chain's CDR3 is CASSVGDGPYEQYF. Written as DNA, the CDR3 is TGTGCCAGCAGCGTTGGGGACGGACCCTACGAGCAGTACTTC.

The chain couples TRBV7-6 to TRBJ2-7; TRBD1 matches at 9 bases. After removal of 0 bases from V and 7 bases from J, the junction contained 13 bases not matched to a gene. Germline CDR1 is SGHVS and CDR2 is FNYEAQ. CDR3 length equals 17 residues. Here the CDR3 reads CASSLAQGTGLSGEQYF. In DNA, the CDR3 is TGTGCCAGCAGCTTAGCGCAAGGGACAGGGCTTTCGGGTGAGCAGTACTTC.

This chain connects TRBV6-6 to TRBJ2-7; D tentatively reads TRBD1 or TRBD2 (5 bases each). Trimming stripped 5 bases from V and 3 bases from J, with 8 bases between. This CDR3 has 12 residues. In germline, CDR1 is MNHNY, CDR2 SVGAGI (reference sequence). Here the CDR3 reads CASSEGNYEQYF. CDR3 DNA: TGTGCCAGCAGTGAGGGGAACTACGAGCAGTACTTC.